This T cell receptor beta chain is from a study of OX40 agonist ivuxolimab in advanced cancers. At the level of the study: Intravenous ivuxolimab was administered to patients every 2 weeks at 0.01 to 10 mg/kg. From 23 to 79 years was the age range, with a mean of around 57 years, and 65% to 90% were male. Anti-PD-1, anti-PD-L1 or anti-CTLA-4 therapy given earlier was allowed, and 40% had some.

Exclusion applied to patients with autoimmune disease history or systemic immunosuppression. Sequencing was performed with immunoSEQ multiplex PCR; in TCRdb, only in-frame clones are kept and a portion is missing. The repertoire holds 12,000 or so clones, with 84% as singletons. Germline CDR1 is LNHDA and CDR2 is SQIVND (reference sequence). With 5 bases removed from V and 1 base from J, the gap between germline ends came to 2 bases. The CDR3 loop spans 12 amino acids. This receptor was obtained from an adult with an advanced solid tumor such as melanoma, head and neck, liver or kidney cancer. The specimen comprised CD4+ or CD8+ T cells sorted from blood, sampled in a trial of the OX40 agonist ivuxolimab. The V gene is TRBV19, the J gene TRBJ2-2; D is undetermined. CDR3 residues: CASSGNTGELFF. CDR3 in DNA: TGTGCCAGTAGTGGGAACACCGGGGAGCTGTTTTTT.